This T cell receptor beta chain emerged from a study of blood T cell repertoires in COVID-19. Study information: T cells, B-cell-depleted T cells, or PBMCs provided the cDNA or gDNA that served as material.

The V gene end was trimmed by 0 bases and the J gene end by 2 bases; junction bases not matched to a gene: 7. Germline V gives CDR1 KGHSH, CDR2 LQKENI. The CDR3 totals 17 residues. Per the original data handling: Reference gene primer amplification gave estimated nucleated cell counts. Produced via immunoSEQ multiplex PCR; TCRdb's table is partial and in-frame only. V and J calls and clone size are those listed in that table; D and trimming were worked out from the DNA. The sample has hundreds of thousands of clones; around 81% are singletons. In terms of age and location, participants ranged from roughly 18 to 100 years and lived in about 25 US areas.

The chain recombines TRBV18 with TRBJ2-7, with TRBD2 identical over 10 bases. The sequence was collected from a young man with acute COVID-19. Sample: PBMCs or T cells enriched from blood (not recorded which). As DNA, the CDR3 is TGTGCCAGCTCACCACCGGGGGCTAGCGGGGGAGCCTACGAGCAGTACTTC. Its protein product is CASSPPGASGGAYEQYF.